Included here is one TCR beta chain sequence, with context. Original methodology: Counts of nucleated cells, estimated from reference gene primer amplification, were obtained. Assay: immunoSEQ multiplex PCR; the TCRdb copy retains only in-frame clones and omits some. From that table come the V and J calls and clone size; the DNA was used to work out D and trimming. The sample has about 420,000 clones, around 90% seen once. The sample comes from a study of blood T cell repertoires in COVID-19. The wider study: The samples span acute and convalescent COVID-19 from the United States, Italy and Spain. PBMCs, B-cell-depleted T cells, or T cells were the source of the cDNA or gDNA that made up the material.

Per the germline V gene, CDR1 is GTSNPN and CDR2 is SVGIG (reference sequence). The CDR3 totals 11 residues. Trimming pared 4 bases from V and 2 bases from J, leaving 5 bases between. The clonotype was recovered from a man between 18 and 29 years old with COVID-19, enrolled during active disease. The sequencing sample was made of peripheral blood. The chain is built from TRBV30 and TRBJ1-2, with D hard to call. The CDR3 DNA reads as TGTGCCTGGATGAGCAACTATGGCTACACCTTC. Translated: CAWMSNYGYTF.